A single sample is the source of the 27 T cell receptor beta chains below, sequenced in a study of patients and donors after allogeneic stem cell transplantation. TCRdb used MiXCR to reprocess the RT-PCR reads, holding one entry per CDR3 protein. The table includes about 960,000 distinct CDR3 sequences, roughly 18% detected once. Sample: blood, either unsorted or a sorted T cell fraction (not recorded which). The receptors shown here come from a human donor who was either an allogeneic HSCT recipient or a stem cell or donor lymphocyte infusion donor (not recorded which). It is not recorded whose cells these are; they may come from a transplant donor.

This chain connects TRBV6-5 to TRBJ1-6; D uncertain. There are 16 residues in the CDR3. The germline V gene encodes CDR1 MNHEY and CDR2 SVGAGI. V was clipped by 4 bases and J by 0 bases, with 10 bases between them. CDR3 DNA sequence: TGTGCCAGCAGTTTCGCGGTGAACTCCTATAATTCACCCCTCCACTTT. It yields the protein CASSFAVNSYNSPLHF.

The rearrangement uses TRBV15 and TRBJ2-3, with 8 bases lining up with TRBD2. V lost 0 bases, J lost 3 bases, and 8 bases stayed unmatched. This CDR3 is 17 amino acids long. In germline, CDR1 is LNHNV, CDR2 YYDKDF (reference sequence). The CDR3 loop reads CATSRDQREFGTDTQYF. The CDR3 bases are TGTGCCACCAGCAGAGACCAGCGGGAGTTTGGGACAGATACGCAGTATTTT.

Only a few counts were recorded for this clonotype. The J gene is TRBJ1-3, the V gene TRBV15; possible D gene TRBD1, 5 bases. Germline V gene data show CDR1 as LNHNV and CDR2 as YYDKDF (reference sequence). Trimming pared 1 base from V and 0 bases from J, leaving 7 bases between. The CDR3 runs 15 residues. CDR3 in amino acids: CATSRGGVSGNTIYF. The CDR3 DNA sequence: TGTGCCACCAGCAGAGGGGGGGTCTCTGGAAACACCATATATTTT.

The rearrangement uses TRBV12-3 or TRBV12-4 and TRBJ2-1; D uncertain. The length of the CDR3 is 13 residues. Between the trimmed V and J ends, which lost 6 bases and 9 bases, there was a span of 15 bases. The CDR3 region has the DNA TGTGCCAGCAGACTGGATCGGGCCATTGAGCAGTTCTTC. It encodes CASRLDRAIEQFF.

This clonotype was detected only a few times. The rearrangement joins TRBV7-2 to TRBJ1-2, with TRBD1 matching over 8 bases. Germline V gene lookup returns CDR1 SGHTA and CDR2 FQGNSA. The CDR3 length is 14 residues. V was pared by 4 bases and J by 1 base, with 2 bases of the junction left unmatched. CDR3 sequence: CASSWDRNNYGYTF. The CDR3 DNA reads TGTGCCAGCAGCTGGGACAGGAATAACTATGGCTACACCTTC.

This sequence joins TRBV4-2 and TRBJ2-7, with 7 bases that match TRBD1. The CDR3 is 14 residues long. Germline assignment: CDR1 LGHNA and CDR2 YNFKEQ. The J segment lost 2 bases and the V segment lost 3 bases, leaving 4 bases of the junction unmatched. The CDR3 spells CASSQDRNTYEQYF. CDR3 nucleotide sequence: TGTGCCAGCAGCCAGGACAGGAATACCTACGAGCAGTACTTC.

This clonotype was counted only a few times. J is TRBJ1-5 and V is TRBV6-2 or TRBV6-3; 7 positions agree with TRBD1. Germline-derived CDR1 and CDR2 are MNHEY and SVGEGT. This CDR3 is 14 amino acids long. V lost 5 bases and J lost 16; bases outside the gene matches: 17. The DNA of the CDR3 is TGTGCCAGCAGTAGGAGACCGGGACAGCCGCCCAGCCATTTT. Translating gives CASSRRPGQPPSHF.

This chain joins TRBV20-1 and TRBJ2-5, with 12 bases aligning to TRBD2. V lost 4 bases and J lost 5; bases outside the gene matches: 5. This CDR3 has 14 residues. The germline V gene encodes CDR1 DFQATT and CDR2 SNEGSKA (reference sequence). CDR3 in amino acids: CSATRTSGKETQYF. The CDR3 region has the DNA TGCAGTGCTACCCGGACTAGCGGGAAGGAGACCCAGTACTTC.

The V call is TRBV21-1, the J call TRBJ2-7; the D segment call TRBD1 is taken from the table without a DNA check. TRBV21-1 is a documented pseudogene. This CDR3 has 13 residues. The CDR3 here is CASKETGNYEQYF. The DNA for the CDR3 is TGTGCCAGCAAAGAGACAGGGAACTACGAGCAGTACTTC.

This chain joins TRBV7-8 and TRBJ2-2, with D possibly TRBD1 on 5 matching bases. Trimming cost V 0 bases and J 5 bases, with 10 bases left between them. Germline CDR1 is SGHVS and CDR2 is FQNEAQ. This CDR3 is built from 15 residues. CDR3 amino acids: CASSLAPGSTGELFF. CDR3 nucleotide sequence: TGTGCCAGCAGCTTAGCGCCAGGGTCTACCGGGGAGCTGTTTTTT.

The rearrangement uses TRBV12-3 or TRBV12-4 and TRBJ1-2, with 7 bases fitting TRBD1. The CDR3 runs 17 residues. V shed 2 bases and J 7 bases; nucleotides not matched to a gene: 16. This chain's CDR3 is CASSLKLGGGFNPGYTF. The CDR3 DNA is TGTGCCAGCAGTTTAAAGTTAGGGGGCGGATTCAACCCTGGCTACACCTTC.

This clonotype has only a few counts. The rearrangement links TRBV6-5 to TRBJ1-1; 8 bases are a match to TRBD1. V lost 4 bases and J lost 5; bases outside the gene matches: 15. The germline V gene encodes CDR1 MNHEY and CDR2 SVGAGI. The CDR3 length is 17 residues. The CDR3 region is CASSSRSLQGARTEAFF. In nucleotides, the CDR3 is TGTGCCAGCAGTTCCCGAAGTCTTCAGGGGGCGCGTACTGAAGCTTTCTTT.

The rearrangement joins TRBV4-3 to TRBJ2-3; perhaps TRBD1 as D (7 bases). With 4 bases removed from V and 6 bases from J, the gap between germline ends came to 14 bases. In germline, CDR1 is LGHNA, CDR2 YSLEER. This CDR3 comprises 14 residues. In DNA form, the CDR3 reads TGCGCCAGCAGCCCCCGCGCAGGGGGGGATACGCAGTATTTT. Residues: CASSPRAGGDTQYF.

This clonotype was recorded a few times. This rearrangement joins TRBV20-1 to TRBJ1-3; unclear D gene. V was shortened by 4 bases and J by 1 base, with 8 bases between the two germline ends. The CDR3 consists of 13 residues. Germline V gives CDR1 DFQATT, CDR2 SNEGSKA (reference sequence). CDR3 sequence: CSAISQSGNTIYF. The CDR3, as DNA: TGCAGTGCTATCTCACAGTCTGGAAACACCATATATTTT.

This chain joins TRBV5-6 and TRBJ2-3, with a tentative D call TRBD1 (6 bases). The germline CDR1 and CDR2 sequences are SGHDT and YYEEEE. This CDR3 region has 16 residues. V lost 0 bases to trimming and J lost 0 bases, with 11 bases between them. The CDR3: CASSLARGMSTDTQYF. CDR3 coding DNA: TGTGCCAGCAGCTTGGCCAGGGGTATGAGCACAGATACGCAGTATTTT.

This clonotype appeared a few times. V is TRBV7-2 and J is TRBJ2-1; TRBD2 agrees at 7 bases. Germline loops: CDR1 SGHTA, CDR2 FQGNSA. The V segment lost 0 bases and the J segment 1 base; nucleotides outside the gene matches: 3. This CDR3 is 16 amino acids long. The CDR3, as DNA: TGTGCCAGCAGCTTAGCGCAAGCGGGGTCCTACAATGAGCAGTTCTTC. The encoded protein is CASSLAQAGSYNEQFF. Variable domain in full (rest from reference TRBV7-2 and TRBJ2-1): GAGVSQSPSNKVTEKGKDVELRCDPISGHTALYWYRQSLGQGLEFLIYFQGNSAPDKSGLPSDRFSAERTGGSVSTLTIQRTQQEDSAVYLCASSLAQAGSYNEQFFGPGTRLTVL.

This clonotype has just a few counts. This rearrangement joins TRBV12-3 or TRBV12-4 to TRBJ2-7; D tentatively fits TRBD1 or TRBD2 (5 bases each). V was trimmed by 5 bases and J by 0 bases, leaving 20 bases between them. The CDR3 is 17 amino acids. CDR3 loop: CASSIRMGTSSSYEQYF. Here the CDR3 DNA reads TGTGCCAGCAGTATAAGGATGGGGACGTCTAGCTCCTACGAGCAGTACTTC.

The table lists this clonotype with a count of one. The CDR3 sequence is CASSQAPGSNTGELFF. CDR3 in DNA: TGCGCCAGCAGCCAAGCACCGGGATCGAACACCGGGGAGCTGTTTTTT. The chain couples TRBV4-1 to TRBJ2-2; D is possibly TRBD2 (5 bases). V was shortened by 1 base and J by 0 bases, with 9 bases between the two germline ends. This CDR3 comprises 16 residues. Germline loops: CDR1 MGHRA, CDR2 YSYEKL.

The rearrangement uses TRBV20-1 and TRBJ1-3; D is ambiguous. CDR3 length equals 13 residues. V was trimmed by 0 bases and J by 7 bases, leaving 10 bases between them. Germline assignment: CDR1 DFQATT and CDR2 SNEGSKA (reference sequence). CDR3 DNA sequence: TGCAGTGCTAGAGAGGGCGGTTATAACACCATATATTTT. The encoded protein is CSAREGGYNTIYF.

This clonotype came up a few times. The chain recombines TRBV9 with TRBJ2-3, with TRBD2 identical over 8 bases. The CDR3 runs to 18 residues. Trimming cost V 0 bases and J 5 bases; bases outside gene matches: 14. Per the germline V gene, CDR1 is SGDLS and CDR2 is YYNGEE. CDR3 protein: CASSVATGSGSRVDTQYF. The CDR3 coding sequence is TGTGCCAGCAGCGTAGCTACAGGGAGCGGGAGCCGAGTAGATACGCAGTATTTT.

CDR3 region: CASSARDRKDNEQFF. CDR3 DNA sequence: TGTGCCAGCAGCGCCCGGGACAGAAAAGACAATGAGCAGTTCTTC. The chain uses TRBV7-3 and TRBJ2-1; 7 nucleotides agree with TRBD1. V shed 5 bases, J shed 5 bases, and the junction held 9 bases outside the gene matches. Germline CDR1 is SGHTA and CDR2 is FQGTGA. This CDR3 contains 15 residues.

In its sample, this clonotype was seen a few times. The CDR3 region has the DNA TGTGCCAGCAGCCAACAGACCTATGGCTACACCTTC. This gives the protein CASSQQTYGYTF. The chain uses TRBV12-3 or TRBV12-4 and TRBJ1-2, with no clear D. V was cut by 6 bases and J by 4 bases, with 9 bases left in between. The CDR3 runs 12 residues.

The chain recombines TRBV5-1 with TRBJ2-5; possible D gene TRBD2, 6 bases. CDR1 is SGHRS, CDR2 YFSETQ, per germline. Trimming left V 4 bases short and J 2 bases short, with 12 bases between. This CDR3 spans 14 amino acids. The CDR3 bases are TGCGCCAGCAGCCGTTCCGGGACTCAAGAGACCCAGTACTTC. This encodes CASSRSGTQETQYF.

This clonotype was counted at least ten times. This chain joins TRBV12-3 or TRBV12-4 and TRBJ2-1, with D perhaps being TRBD1 or TRBD2 (5 bases each). Trimming left V 6 bases short and J 6 bases short, with 9 bases between. The CDR3 has 12 residues. CDR3 coding DNA: TGTGCCAGCAGCTGGGGACGCAATGAGCAGTTCTTC. Translation: CASSWGRNEQFF.

This clonotype has just a few counts. The J gene is TRBJ2-1, the V gene TRBV9; D might be TRBD1 (6 bases). The CDR3 is 18 residues long. The V end lost 4 bases, the J end lost 3 bases, and 23 bases lay between the germline ends. Per germline, CDR1 SGDLS and CDR2 YYNGEE. The CDR3 sequence: CASSPRPDSRTIYNEQFF. The DNA of the CDR3 is TGTGCCAGCAGCCCCAGACCGGACAGTAGAACCATCTACAATGAGCAGTTCTTC.

V gene TRBV6-1 combines with J gene TRBJ2-6, with D perhaps matching TRBD2 (6 bases). CDR1 and CDR2 (germline): MNHNS, SASEGT. The CDR3 is 16 residues long. V shed 6 bases and J shed 0 bases, with 12 bases lying between them. CDR3 amino acids: CASRAGTTSGANVLTF. CDR3 bases: TGTGCCAGCAGGGCGGGGACGACCTCTGGGGCCAACGTCCTGACTTTC.

This clonotype was picked up a small number of times. The chain couples TRBV25-1 to TRBJ2-2; no clear D gene. Trimming removed 4 bases from V and 1 base from J, with 10 bases in between. CDR1 is MGHDK, CDR2 SYGVNS, per germline. The CDR3 is made up of 15 amino acids. CDR3 in DNA: TGTGCCAGCAGTGGTATGGCAGGGAACACCGGGGAGCTGTTTTTT. Protein: CASSGMAGNTGELFF.